The 18 T cell receptor beta chains presented below share a single source sample, sequenced in a study of cytotoxic CD8 clonotypes in ibrutinib-treated CLL. The protocol was immunoSEQ multiplex PCR, while the TCRdb copy is restricted to in-frame clones and leaves out a portion. The data show about 160,000 clones, roughly 80% seen once. The starting material was PBMCs, obtained after 24 months of ibrutinib treatment. These receptors originate from a human donor with chronic lymphocytic leukemia.

This clone has a handful of counts. The V gene is TRBV7-8, the J gene TRBJ1-6; unclear D gene. The germline V and J ends were trimmed by 5 bases and 10 bases, with 12 bases remaining between them. CDR3 size: 13 residues. Germline-derived CDR1 and CDR2 are SGHVS and FQNEAQ. The CDR3 DNA reads TGTGCCAGCAGCCCCGACCCCCGGTCACCCCTCCACTTT. Translating it yields CASSPDPRSPLHF.

In this sample, this clone turned up once. The chain employs TRBV6-5 and TRBJ1-5; TRBD1 aligns across 9 bases. V trimming: 5 bases; J trimming: 4 bases; junction bases outside the gene matches: 6. CDR3 size: 15 residues. Germline-derived CDR1 and CDR2 are MNHEY and SVGAGI. CDR3 DNA: TGTGCCAGCAGTAACGGACAGGGGCAGAATCAGCCCCAGCATTTT. The encoded protein is CASSNGQGQNQPQHF.

This clone has a handful of counts. J is TRBJ1-5 and V is TRBV19; TRBD1 aligns across 10 bases. Germline V gene data show CDR1 as LNHDA and CDR2 as SQIVND (reference sequence). Losses at the gene ends were 7 bases for V and 3 bases for J; bases not matched to a gene: 12. CDR3 length equals 17 residues. CDR3 region: CASIWGQGSSYNQPQHF. The CDR3 coding sequence is TGTGCCAGTATATGGGGACAGGGGTCTTCGTACAATCAGCCCCAGCATTTT.

The J gene is TRBJ2-3, the V gene TRBV13; a weak D match, TRBD1 (6 bases). Germline values: CDR1 PRHDT, CDR2 FYEKMQ (reference sequence). The V end was cut by 3 bases, the J end by 6 bases, with 22 bases between. The CDR3 runs 17 residues. For the CDR3, the DNA is TGTGCCAGCAGCTTTCGCCAGGGGTTGTATTCTGAGGATACGCAGTATTTT. It codes for CASSFRQGLYSEDTQYF.

The rearrangement joins TRBV6-5 to TRBJ1-1, with 8 positions matching TRBD1. J was trimmed by 6 bases and V by 6 bases; bases with no gene match: 9. CDR1 is MNHEY, CDR2 SVGAGI, per germline. The CDR3 contains 14 residues. CDR3 amino acids: CASSSQGVNAEAFF. The CDR3 coding sequence is TGTGCCAGCAGCTCACAGGGGGTAAACGCTGAAGCTTTCTTT.

The chain links TRBV10-3 to TRBJ2-1; 7 bases are shared with TRBD1. Germline assignment: CDR1 ENHRY and CDR2 SYGVKD. With V trimmed by 6 bases and J by 4 bases, 3 bases remained unmatched. The CDR3 extends over 13 amino acids. This CDR3 is CAIREGQYNEQFF. CDR3 DNA sequence: TGTGCCATCAGAGAGGGACAGTACAATGAGCAGTTCTTC.

This rearrangement joins TRBV7-9 to TRBJ2-1; the D is unclear. CDR1 is SEHNR and CDR2 is FQNEAQ in the germline V gene (reference sequence). CDR3 length: 16 amino acids. V gave up 1 base and J gave up 8 bases, with 18 bases separating them. DNA of the CDR3: TGTGCCAGCAGCTTAGATCGAGGTCCCTATATCTATGAGCAGTTCTTC. This gives the protein CASSLDRGPYIYEQFF.

The V gene is TRBV30, the J gene TRBJ2-3, with 8 nucleotides matching TRBD2. CDR3 length: 13 residues. Germline assignment: CDR1 GTSNPN and CDR2 SVGIG (reference sequence). V lost 4 bases, J lost 6 bases, and 6 bases stayed unmatched. CDR3 amino acids: CAWNGGGPDTQYF. In DNA, the CDR3 is TGTGCCTGGAACGGGGGGGGCCCTGATACGCAGTATTTT.

The chain has TRBV6-6 and TRBJ2-7; the D gene is possibly TRBD1 (5 bases). CDR3 length equals 15 residues. The germline V gene encodes CDR1 MNHNY and CDR2 SVGAGI (reference sequence). V was pared by 5 bases and J by 2 bases, with 16 bases between. CDR3 sequence reads: CASSAPRGLTYEQYF. The CDR3 DNA sequence: TGTGCCAGCAGTGCCCCAAGGGGTCTAACCTACGAGCAGTACTTC.

There are a few counts of this clone. V is TRBV2 and J is TRBJ2-1; tentative D call: TRBD2 (5 bases). The CDR3 spans 11 residues. The V gene lost 8 bases and the J gene lost 10 bases, with 12 bases spanning the gap. The germline gives CDR1 SNHLY, CDR2 FYNNEI. CDR3 sequence: CASARGREQFF. In DNA form, the CDR3 reads TGTGCCAGCGCGAGAGGGAGAGAGCAGTTCTTC.

The CDR3 sequence is CASSLISGISTDTQYF. In DNA form, the CDR3 reads TGCGCCAGCAGCTTGATAAGCGGGATAAGCACAGATACGCAGTATTTT. The chain carries TRBV5-1 and TRBJ2-3, with 7 bases lining up with TRBD2. Looked up from germline, CDR1 is SGHRS and CDR2 is YFSETQ. This CDR3 is 16 amino acids long. V dropped 1 base and J dropped 0; count of bases not matched to a gene: 5.

V gene TRBV28 combines with J gene TRBJ1-2, with D possibly TRBD1 on 5 matching bases. V lost 5 bases and J lost 3, with 13 bases in between. The germline V gene encodes CDR1 MDHEN and CDR2 SYDVKM. The CDR3 totals 14 residues. Here the CDR3 DNA reads TGTGCCAGCAGTATCGCCGGGACGGACTATGGCTACACCTTC. Its protein product is CASSIAGTDYGYTF.

The chain employs TRBV5-4 and TRBJ2-7; D assignment may be TRBD1 or TRBD2 (5 bases each). This CDR3 is built from 15 residues. Between the trimmed V and J ends, which lost 3 bases and 2 bases, there was a span of 15 bases. CDR1 is SGHNT, CDR2 YYREEE, per germline (reference sequence). CDR3 coding DNA: TGTGCCAGCAGCTACGGGGCAGGAAGTACCTACGAGCAGTACTTC. It encodes CASSYGAGSTYEQYF.

This sequence joins TRBV10-3 and TRBJ1-5; D remains unclear. This CDR3 region has 15 residues. Germline V gives CDR1 ENHRY, CDR2 SYGVKD. Trimming took 10 bases from V and 6 from J, leaving 22 bases between them. CDR3 nucleotide sequence: TGTGCCACCCACCCCCAACCGGCCAAGGGTCAGCCCCAGCATTTT. Its protein is CATHPQPAKGQPQHF.

The chain has TRBV7-3 and TRBJ2-6; 10 bases match TRBD2. The germline V gene encodes CDR1 SGHTA and CDR2 FQGTGA. After removal of 4 bases from V and 4 bases from J, the junction contained 10 bases not matched to a gene. The CDR3 runs to 18 residues. The CDR3 spells CASSSRTSGERGANVLTF. The CDR3 DNA follows: TGTGCCAGCAGCTCCCGGACTAGCGGAGAACGGGGGGCCAACGTCCTGACTTTC. Full variable domain (remainder filled in from reference TRBV7-3 and TRBJ2-6): GAGVSQTPSNKVTEKGKYVELRCDPISGHTALYWYRQSLGQGPEFLIYFQGTGAADDSGLPNDRFFAVRPEGSVSTLKIQRTERGDSAVYLCASSSRTSGERGANVLTFGAGSRLTVL.

The rearrangement uses TRBV5-1 and TRBJ2-1; TRBD1 aligns across 12 bases. Per the germline V gene, CDR1 is SGHRS and CDR2 is YFSETQ. Losses at the gene ends were 0 bases for V and 8 bases for J; bases not matched to a gene: 3. The CDR3 has 15 amino acids. The chain's CDR3 is CASSLVGQGADEQFF. The CDR3 DNA follows: TGCGCCAGCAGCTTGGTGGGACAGGGGGCTGATGAGCAGTTCTTC.

This sequence joins TRBV27 and TRBJ1-4; 8 bases match TRBD1. CDR3 length: 17 amino acids. The V and J ends lost 3 bases and 0 bases, in that order; junction bases with no gene match: 6. Germline V gives CDR1 MNHEY, CDR2 SMNVEV (reference sequence). CDR3 coding DNA: TGTGCCAGCAGTTTCAGGGGGCAGGGGTCAACTAATGAAAAACTGTTTTTT. As protein: CASSFRGQGSTNEKLFF.

This sequence joins TRBV19 and TRBJ1-2, with a weak D call TRBD1 (6 bases). The CDR3 is made up of 14 amino acids. Trimming left V 8 bases short and J 4 bases short, with 17 bases between. CDR1 is LNHDA and CDR2 is SQIVND in the germline V gene (reference sequence). CDR3 DNA sequence: TGTGCCAGTGGCCGGGCAGGGACACCCTATGGCTACACCTTC. Translated: CASGRAGTPYGYTF.